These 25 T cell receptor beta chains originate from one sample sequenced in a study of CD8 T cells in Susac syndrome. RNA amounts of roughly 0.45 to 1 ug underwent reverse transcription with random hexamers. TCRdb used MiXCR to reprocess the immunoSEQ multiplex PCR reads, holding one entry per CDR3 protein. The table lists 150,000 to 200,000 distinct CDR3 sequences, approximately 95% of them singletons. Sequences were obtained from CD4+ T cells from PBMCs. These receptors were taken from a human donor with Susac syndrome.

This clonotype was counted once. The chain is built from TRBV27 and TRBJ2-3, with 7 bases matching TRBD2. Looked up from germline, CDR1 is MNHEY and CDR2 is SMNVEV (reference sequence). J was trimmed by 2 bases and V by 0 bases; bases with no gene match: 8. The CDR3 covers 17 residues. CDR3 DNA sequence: TGTGCCAGCAGTTTATCGAATAGCGGGTTTGTCACAGATACGCAGTATTTT. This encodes CASSLSNSGFVTDTQYF.

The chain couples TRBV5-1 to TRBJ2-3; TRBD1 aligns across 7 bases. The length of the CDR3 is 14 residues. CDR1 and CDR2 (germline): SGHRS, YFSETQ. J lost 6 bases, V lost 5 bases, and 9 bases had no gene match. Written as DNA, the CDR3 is TGCGCCAGCAGGAGACAGGGCGAGGGGGATACGCAGTATTTT. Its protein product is CASRRQGEGDTQYF.

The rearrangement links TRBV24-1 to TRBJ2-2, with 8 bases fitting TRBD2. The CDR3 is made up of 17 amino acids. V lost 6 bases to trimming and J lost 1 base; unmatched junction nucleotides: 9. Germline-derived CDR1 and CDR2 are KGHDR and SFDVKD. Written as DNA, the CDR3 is TGTGCCACCAGTCCCAAAAGGGGACTAGTGAACACCGGGGAGCTGTTTTTT. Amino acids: CATSPKRGLVNTGELFF.

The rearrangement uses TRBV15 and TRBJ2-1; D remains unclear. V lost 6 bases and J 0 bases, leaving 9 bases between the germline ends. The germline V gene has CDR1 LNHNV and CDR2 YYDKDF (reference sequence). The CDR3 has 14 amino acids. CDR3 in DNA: TGTGCCACCAGACCGGCTAACTCCTACAATGAGCAGTTCTTC. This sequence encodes CATRPANSYNEQFF.

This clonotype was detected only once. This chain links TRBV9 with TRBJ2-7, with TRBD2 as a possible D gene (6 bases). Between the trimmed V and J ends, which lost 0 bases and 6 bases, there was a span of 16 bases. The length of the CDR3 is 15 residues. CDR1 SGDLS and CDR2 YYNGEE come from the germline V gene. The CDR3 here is CASSVGATRESEQYF. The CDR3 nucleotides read TGTGCCAGCAGCGTAGGGGCGACTCGGGAGTCCGAGCAGTACTTC.

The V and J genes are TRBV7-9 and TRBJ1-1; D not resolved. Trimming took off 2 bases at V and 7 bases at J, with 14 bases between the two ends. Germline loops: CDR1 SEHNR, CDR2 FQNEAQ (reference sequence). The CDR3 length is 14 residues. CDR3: CASSLSSTTDEAFF. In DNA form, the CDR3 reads TGTGCCAGCAGCTTAAGTAGCACTACAGATGAAGCTTTCTTT.

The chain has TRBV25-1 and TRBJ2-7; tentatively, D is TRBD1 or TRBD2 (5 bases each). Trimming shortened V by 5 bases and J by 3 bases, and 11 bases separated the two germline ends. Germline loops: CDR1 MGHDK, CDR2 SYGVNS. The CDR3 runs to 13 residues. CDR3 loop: CASSRGLNYEQYF. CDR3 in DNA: TGTGCCAGCAGTCGGGGCTTAAACTACGAGCAGTACTTC.

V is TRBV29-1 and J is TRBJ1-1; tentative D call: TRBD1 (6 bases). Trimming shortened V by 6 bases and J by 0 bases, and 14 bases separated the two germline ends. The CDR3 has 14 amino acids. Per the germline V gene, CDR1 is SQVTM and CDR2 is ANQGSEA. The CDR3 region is CSVGDGGLNTEAFF. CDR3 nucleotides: TGCAGCGTCGGGGACGGGGGGCTGAACACTGAAGCTTTCTTT.

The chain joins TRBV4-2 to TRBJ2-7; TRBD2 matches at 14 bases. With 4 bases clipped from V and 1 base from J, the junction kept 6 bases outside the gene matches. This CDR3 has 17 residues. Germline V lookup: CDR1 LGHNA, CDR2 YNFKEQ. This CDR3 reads CASSPEGTSGSSYEQYF. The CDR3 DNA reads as TGTGCCAGCAGCCCTGAGGGGACTAGCGGGAGTTCCTACGAGCAGTACTTC.

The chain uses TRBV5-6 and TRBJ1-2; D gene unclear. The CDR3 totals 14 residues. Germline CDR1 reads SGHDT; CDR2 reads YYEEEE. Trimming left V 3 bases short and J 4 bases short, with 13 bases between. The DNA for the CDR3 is TGTGCCAGCAGCTCAATTTCGGGTGCCTATGGCTACACCTTC. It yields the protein CASSSISGAYGYTF.

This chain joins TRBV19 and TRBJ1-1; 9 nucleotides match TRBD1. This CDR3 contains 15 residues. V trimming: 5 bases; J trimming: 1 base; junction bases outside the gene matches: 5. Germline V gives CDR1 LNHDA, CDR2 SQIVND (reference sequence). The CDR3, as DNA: TGTGCCAGTAGTGTCCTGGACAGGGGGAACACTGAAGCTTTCTTT. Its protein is CASSVLDRGNTEAFF.

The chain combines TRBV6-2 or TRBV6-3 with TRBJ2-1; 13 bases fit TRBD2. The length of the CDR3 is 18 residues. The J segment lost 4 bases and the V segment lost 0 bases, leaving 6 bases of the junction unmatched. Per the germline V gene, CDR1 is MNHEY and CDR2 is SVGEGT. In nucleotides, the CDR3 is TGTGCCAGCAGTTACTCGATGACTAGCGGGGGGCCGTACAATGAGCAGTTCTTC. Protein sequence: CASSYSMTSGGPYNEQFF.

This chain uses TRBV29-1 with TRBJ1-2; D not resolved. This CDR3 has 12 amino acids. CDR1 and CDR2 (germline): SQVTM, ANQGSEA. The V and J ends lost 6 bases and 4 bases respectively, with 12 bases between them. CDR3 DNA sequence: TGCAGCGTCGCACTAGCGCTCTATGGCTACACCTTC. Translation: CSVALALYGYTF.

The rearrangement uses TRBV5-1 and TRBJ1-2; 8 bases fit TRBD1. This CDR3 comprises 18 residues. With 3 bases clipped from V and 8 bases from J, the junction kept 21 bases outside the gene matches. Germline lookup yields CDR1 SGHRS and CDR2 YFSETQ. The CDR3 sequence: CASSSSPTFRDRGRGYTF. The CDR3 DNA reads TGCGCCAGCAGCTCTTCACCCACCTTTCGAGACAGGGGTCGAGGCTACACCTTC.

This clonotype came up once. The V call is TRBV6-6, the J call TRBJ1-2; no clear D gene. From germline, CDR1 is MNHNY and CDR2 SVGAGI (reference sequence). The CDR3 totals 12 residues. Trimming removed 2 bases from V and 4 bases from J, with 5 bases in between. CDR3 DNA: TGTGCCAGCAGTTACGGTATCTATGGCTACACCTTC. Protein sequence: CASSYGIYGYTF.

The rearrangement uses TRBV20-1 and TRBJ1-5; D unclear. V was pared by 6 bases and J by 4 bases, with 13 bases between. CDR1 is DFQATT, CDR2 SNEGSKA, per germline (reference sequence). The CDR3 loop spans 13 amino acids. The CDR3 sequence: CSAEREANQPQHF. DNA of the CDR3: TGCAGTGCAGAACGGGAGGCAAATCAGCCCCAGCATTTT.

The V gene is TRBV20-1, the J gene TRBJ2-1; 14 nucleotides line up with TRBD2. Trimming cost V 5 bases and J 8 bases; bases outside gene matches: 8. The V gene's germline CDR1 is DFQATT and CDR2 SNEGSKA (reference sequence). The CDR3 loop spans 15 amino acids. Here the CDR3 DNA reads TGCAGTGCTCCAAGGACTAGCGGGAGGAGGCATGAGCAGTTCTTC. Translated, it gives CSAPRTSGRRHEQFF.

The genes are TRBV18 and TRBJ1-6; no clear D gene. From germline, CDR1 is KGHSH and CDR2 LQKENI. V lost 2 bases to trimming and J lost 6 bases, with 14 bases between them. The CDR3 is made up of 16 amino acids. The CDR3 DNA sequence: TGTGCCAGCTCACCAGAGAGACCGACTTCTAATTCACCCCTCCACTTT. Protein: CASSPERPTSNSPLHF.

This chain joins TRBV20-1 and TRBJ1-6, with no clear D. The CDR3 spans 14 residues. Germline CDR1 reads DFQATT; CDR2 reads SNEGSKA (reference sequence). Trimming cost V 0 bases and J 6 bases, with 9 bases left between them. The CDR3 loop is CSARDEESNSPLHF. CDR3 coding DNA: TGCAGTGCTAGAGACGAGGAATCTAATTCACCCCTCCACTTT.

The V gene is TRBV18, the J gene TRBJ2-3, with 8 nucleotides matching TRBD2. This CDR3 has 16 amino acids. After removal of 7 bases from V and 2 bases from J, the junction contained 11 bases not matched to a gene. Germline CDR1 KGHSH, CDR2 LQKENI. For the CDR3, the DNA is TGTGCCAGCTTCCAACAAAGCGGGGGAGTCACAGATACGCAGTATTTT. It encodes CASFQQSGGVTDTQYF.

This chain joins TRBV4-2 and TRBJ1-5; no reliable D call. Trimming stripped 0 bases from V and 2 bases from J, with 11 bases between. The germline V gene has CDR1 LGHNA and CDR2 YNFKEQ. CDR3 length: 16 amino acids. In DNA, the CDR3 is TGTGCCAGCAGCCAAGATGTCGGGGTTGGCAATCAGCCCCAGCATTTT. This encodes CASSQDVGVGNQPQHF.

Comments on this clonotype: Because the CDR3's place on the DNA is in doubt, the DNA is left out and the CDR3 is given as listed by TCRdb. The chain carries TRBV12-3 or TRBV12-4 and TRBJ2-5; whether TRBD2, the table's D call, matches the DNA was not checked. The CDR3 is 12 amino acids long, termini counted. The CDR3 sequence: CASSFASGTLNF.

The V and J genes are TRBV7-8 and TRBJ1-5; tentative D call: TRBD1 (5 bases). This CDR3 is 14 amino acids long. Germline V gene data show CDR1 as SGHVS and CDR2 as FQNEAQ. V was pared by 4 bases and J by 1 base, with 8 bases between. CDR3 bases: TGTGCCAGCAGCTGGAGACAGAGCAATCAGCCCCAGCATTTT. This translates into CASSWRQSNQPQHF.

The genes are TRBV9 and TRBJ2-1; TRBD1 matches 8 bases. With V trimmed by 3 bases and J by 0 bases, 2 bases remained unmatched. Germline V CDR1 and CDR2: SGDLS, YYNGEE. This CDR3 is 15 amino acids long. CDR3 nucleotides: TGTGCCAGCAGCGCGACAGGGGACTCCTACAATGAGCAGTTCTTC. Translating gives CASSATGDSYNEQFF. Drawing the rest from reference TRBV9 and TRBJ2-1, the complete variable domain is DSGVTQTPKHLITATGQRVTLRCSPRSGDLSVYWYQQSLDQGLQFLIQYYNGEERAKGNILERFSAQQFPDLHSELNLSSLELGDSALYFCASSATGDSYNEQFFGPGTRLTVL.

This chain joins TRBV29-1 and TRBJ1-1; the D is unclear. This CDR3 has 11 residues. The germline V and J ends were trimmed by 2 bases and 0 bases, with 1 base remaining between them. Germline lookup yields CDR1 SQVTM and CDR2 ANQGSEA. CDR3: CSVEMNTEAFF. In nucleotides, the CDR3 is TGCAGCGTTGAAATGAACACTGAAGCTTTCTTT.